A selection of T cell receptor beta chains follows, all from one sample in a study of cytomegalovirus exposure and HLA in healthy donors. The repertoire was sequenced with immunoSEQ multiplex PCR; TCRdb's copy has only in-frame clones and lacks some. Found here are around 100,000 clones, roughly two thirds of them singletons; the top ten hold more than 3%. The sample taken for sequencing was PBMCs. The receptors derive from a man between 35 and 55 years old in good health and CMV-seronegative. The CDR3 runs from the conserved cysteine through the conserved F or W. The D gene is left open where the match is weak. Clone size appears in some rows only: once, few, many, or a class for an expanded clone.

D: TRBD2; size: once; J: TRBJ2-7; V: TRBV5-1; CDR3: CASSSGLAGGGEQYF; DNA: TGCGCCAGCAGCTCGGGACTAGCGGGGGGTGGCGAGCAGTACTTC
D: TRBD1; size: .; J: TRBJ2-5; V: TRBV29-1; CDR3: CSVVGTGRVSETQYF; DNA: TGCAGCGTCGTCGGGACAGGACGAGTAAGCGAGACCCAGTACTTC
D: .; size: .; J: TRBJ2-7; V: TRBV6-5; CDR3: CASRRSQYEQYF; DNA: TGTGCCAGCAGACGAAGTCAGTACGAGCAGTACTTC
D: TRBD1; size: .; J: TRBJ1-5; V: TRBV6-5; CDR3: CASSLNRQGGQPQHF; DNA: TGTGCCAGCAGTCTGAACCGACAGGGTGGACAGCCCCAGCATTTT
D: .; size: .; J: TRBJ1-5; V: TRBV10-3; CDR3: CAIIPWTDLNQPQHF; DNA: TGTGCCATAATACCTTGGACAGATCTTAACCAGCCCCAGCATTTT
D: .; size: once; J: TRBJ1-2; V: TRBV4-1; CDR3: CASSYDRTNYGYTF; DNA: TGCGCCAGCAGCTACGACAGAACAAACTATGGCTACACCTTC
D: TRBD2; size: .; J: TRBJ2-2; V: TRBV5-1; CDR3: CASSLRVPGLAGGKDTGELFF; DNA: TGCGCCAGCAGCTTACGCGTCCCGGGACTAGCGGGGGGAAAGGACACCGGGGAGCTGTTTTTT
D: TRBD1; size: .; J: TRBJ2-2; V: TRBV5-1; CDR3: CASSWKNRGPNTGELFF; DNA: TGCGCCAGCAGCTGGAAAAACAGGGGACCGAACACCGGGGAGCTGTTTTTT
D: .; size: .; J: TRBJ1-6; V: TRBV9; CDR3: CASSVNEGRLHF; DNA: TGTGCCAGCAGCGTAAACGAGGGTCGCCTCCACTTT
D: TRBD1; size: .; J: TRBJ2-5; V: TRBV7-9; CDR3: CASSRPQGAGETQYF; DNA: TGTGCCAGCAGCCGCCCGCAGGGGGCAGGGGAGACCCAGTACTTC
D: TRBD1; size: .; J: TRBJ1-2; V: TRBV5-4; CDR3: CASSFPGTGGPGYTF; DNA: TGTGCCAGCAGCTTCCCCGGGACAGGGGGCCCTGGCTACACCTTC
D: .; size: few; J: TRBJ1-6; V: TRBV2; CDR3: CASSWGVGNSPLHF; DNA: TGTGCCAGCAGCTGGGGGGTCGGTAATTCACCCCTCCACTTT
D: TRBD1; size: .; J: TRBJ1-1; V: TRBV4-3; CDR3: CASSQEGDREKAFF; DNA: TGCGCCAGCAGCCAAGAGGGGGACAGGGAAAAAGCTTTCTTT
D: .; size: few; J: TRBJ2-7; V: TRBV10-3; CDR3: CAISGAQENEQYF; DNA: TGTGCCATCAGTGGGGCTCAAGAGAACGAGCAGTACTTC
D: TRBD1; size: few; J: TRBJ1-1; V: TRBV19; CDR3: CASTITGDTEAFF; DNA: TGTGCCAGTACCATCACAGGGGACACTGAAGCTTTCTTT
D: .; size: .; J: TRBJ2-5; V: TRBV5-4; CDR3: CASSLRQGIRETQYF; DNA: TGTGCCAGCAGCTTAAGGCAGGGGATAAGAGAGACCCAGTACTTC
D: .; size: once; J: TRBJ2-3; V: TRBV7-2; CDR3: CASSLADTQYF; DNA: TGTGCCAGCAGCTTGGCCGATACGCAGTATTTT
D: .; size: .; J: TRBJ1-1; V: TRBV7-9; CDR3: CASSLQGVGTEAFF; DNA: TGTGCCAGCAGCCTACAGGGCGTCGGCACTGAAGCTTTCTTT
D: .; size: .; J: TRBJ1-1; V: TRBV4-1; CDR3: CASSLLDSQMNTEAFF; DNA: TGCGCCAGCAGCCTATTGGACAGCCAGATGAACACTGAAGCTTTCTTT
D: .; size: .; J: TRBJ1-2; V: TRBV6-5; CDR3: CASSYSTRSYGYTF; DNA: TGTGCCAGCAGTTACTCTACCAGATCCTATGGCTACACCTTC
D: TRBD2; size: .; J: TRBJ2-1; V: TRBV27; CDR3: CASTMMRLAGAHNEQFF; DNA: TGTGCCAGCACCATGATGAGACTAGCGGGGGCCCACAATGAGCAGTTCTTC
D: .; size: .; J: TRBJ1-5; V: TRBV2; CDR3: CASIRDTNQPQHF; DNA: TGTGCCAGTATCCGGGACACGAATCAGCCCCAGCATTTT
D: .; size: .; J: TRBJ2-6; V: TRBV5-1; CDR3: CASSLSPGYGANVLTF; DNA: TGCGCCAGCAGCTTGTCGCCAGGGTACGGGGCCAACGTCCTGACTTTC
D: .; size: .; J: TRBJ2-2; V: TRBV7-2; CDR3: CASSPTRTGELFF; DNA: TGTGCCAGCAGCCCGACTAGGACCGGGGAGCTGTTTTTT
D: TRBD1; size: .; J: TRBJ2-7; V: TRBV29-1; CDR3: CSVQQGAHEQYF; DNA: TGCAGCGTCCAGCAGGGGGCCCACGAGCAGTACTTC
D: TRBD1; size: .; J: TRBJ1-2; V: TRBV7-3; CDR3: CASSLTGGAVYGYTF; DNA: TGTGCCAGCAGCTTAACAGGGGGCGCCGTCTATGGCTACACCTTC
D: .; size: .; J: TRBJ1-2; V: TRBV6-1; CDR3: CASSDRIAGYTF; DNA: TGTGCCAGCAGCGACAGGATTGCTGGCTACACCTTC
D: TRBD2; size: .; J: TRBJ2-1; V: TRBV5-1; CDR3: CASSFLAGGLSTEQFF; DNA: TGCGCCAGCAGCTTTCTAGCGGGGGGCCTTAGTACTGAGCAGTTCTTC
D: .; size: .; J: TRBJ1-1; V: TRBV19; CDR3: CASRGGFGMNTEAFF; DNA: TGTGCCAGTAGGGGGGGGTTCGGGATGAACACTGAAGCTTTCTTT
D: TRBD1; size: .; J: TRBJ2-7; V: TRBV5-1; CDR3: CASSLLTRSTGRSYEQYF; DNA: TGCGCCAGCAGCTTGTTAACTCGTTCGACAGGGAGATCCTACGAGCAGTACTTC
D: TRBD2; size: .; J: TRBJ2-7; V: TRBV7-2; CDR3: CASSLAAGGAGEQYF; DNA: TGTGCCAGCAGCTTGGCAGCGGGGGGGGCCGGGGAGCAGTACTTC
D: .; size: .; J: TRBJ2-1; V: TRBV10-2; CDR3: CASRLESSYNEQFF; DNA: TGCGCCAGCAGACTAGAGAGCTCCTACAATGAGCAGTTCTTC
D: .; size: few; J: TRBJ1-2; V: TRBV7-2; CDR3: CASSPGGDVNYGYTF; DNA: TGTGCCAGCAGCCCGGGAGGGGACGTTAACTATGGCTACACCTTC
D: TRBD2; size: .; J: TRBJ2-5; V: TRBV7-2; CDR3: CASSPPGTSGGRETQYF; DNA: TGTGCCAGCAGCCCGCCAGGGACTAGCGGGGGGCGGGAGACCCAGTACTTC
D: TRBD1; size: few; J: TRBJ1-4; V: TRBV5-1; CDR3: CASSPGTGRLNEKLFF; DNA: TGCGCCAGCAGCCCGGGGACAGGGAGACTTAATGAAAAACTGTTTTTT
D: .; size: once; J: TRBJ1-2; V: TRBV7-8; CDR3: CASSRQALDHGYTF; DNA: TGTGCCAGCAGCCGGCAGGCCCTCGACCATGGCTACACCTTC
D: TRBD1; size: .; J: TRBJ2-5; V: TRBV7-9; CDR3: CASSETTGQETQYF; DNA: TGTGCCAGCAGCGAGACGACAGGGCAAGAGACCCAGTACTTC
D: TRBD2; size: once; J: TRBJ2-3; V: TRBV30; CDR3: CAWSGAGGFTDTQYF; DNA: TGTGCCTGGAGTGGGGCGGGGGGCTTTACAGATACGCAGTATTTT
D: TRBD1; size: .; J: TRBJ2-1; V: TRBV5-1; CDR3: CASSSPGQPYNEQFF; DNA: TGCGCCAGCAGCTCCCCGGGACAGCCATACAATGAGCAGTTCTTC
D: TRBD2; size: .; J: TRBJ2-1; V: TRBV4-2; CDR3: CASSPKVGTSVYNEQFF; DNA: TGTGCCAGCAGCCCGAAAGTGGGGACTAGTGTCTACAATGAGCAGTTCTTC
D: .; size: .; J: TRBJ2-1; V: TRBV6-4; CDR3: CASSDGLDPGYLKFF; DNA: TGTGCCAGCAGTGACGGCCTAGACCCCGGGTACCTAAAGTTCTTC
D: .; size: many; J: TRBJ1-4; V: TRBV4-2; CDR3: CASSGRDEKLFF; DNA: TGTGCCAGCAGCGGGCGGGATGAAAAACTGTTTTTT
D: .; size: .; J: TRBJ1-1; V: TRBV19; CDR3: CASSNGPEMNTEAFF; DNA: TGTGCCAGTAGTAACGGTCCGGAGATGAACACTGAAGCTTTCTTT
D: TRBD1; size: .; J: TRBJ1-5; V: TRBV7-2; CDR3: CASSLSGGAGQPQHF; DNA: TGTGCCAGCAGCTTATCAGGGGGCGCCGGTCAGCCCCAGCATTTT
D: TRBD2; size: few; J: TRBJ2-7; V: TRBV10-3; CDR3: CAISVSGGRHYEQYF; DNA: TGTGCCATCAGTGTTAGCGGGGGGCGGCACTACGAGCAGTACTTC
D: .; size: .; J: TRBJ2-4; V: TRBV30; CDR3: CAWSGSGFITIQYF; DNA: TGTGCCTGGAGTGGTTCAGGGTTTATTACCATTCAGTACTTC
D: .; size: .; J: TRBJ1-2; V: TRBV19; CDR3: CASSIVGTQTYGYTF; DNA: TGTGCCAGTAGTATAGTAGGGACACAGACCTATGGCTACACCTTC
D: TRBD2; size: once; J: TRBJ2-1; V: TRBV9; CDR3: CASSQPGLGTEQFF; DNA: TGTGCCAGCAGCCAACCGGGACTAGGGACTGAGCAGTTCTTC
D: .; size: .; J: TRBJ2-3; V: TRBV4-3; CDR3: CASSRRGLQADTQYF; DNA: TGCGCCAGCAGCCGTCGGGGATTACAAGCAGATACGCAGTATTTT
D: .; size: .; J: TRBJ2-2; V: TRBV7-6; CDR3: CASSPLPTTNTGELFF; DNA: TGTGCCAGCAGCCCCCTGCCGACTACCAACACCGGGGAGCTGTTTTTT
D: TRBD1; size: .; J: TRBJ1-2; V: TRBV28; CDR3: CASSITGENYGYTF; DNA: TGTGCCAGCAGTATCACAGGGGAAAACTATGGCTACACCTTC
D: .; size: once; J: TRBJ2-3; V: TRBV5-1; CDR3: CASSLSGSTDTQYF; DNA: TGCGCCAGCAGCTTGTCAGGGTCGACAGATACGCAGTATTTT
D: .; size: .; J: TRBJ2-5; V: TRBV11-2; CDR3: CASSLDPLYREGETQYF; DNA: TGTGCCAGCAGCTTAGATCCCCTATACAGGGAAGGGGAGACCCAGTACTTC
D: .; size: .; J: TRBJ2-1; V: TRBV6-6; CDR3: CASSYLGRGLYNEQFF; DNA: TGTGCCAGCAGTTACCTAGGCAGGGGCCTTTACAATGAGCAGTTCTTC